This T cell receptor (beta chain) was recovered during a study of early T cells in non-severe SARS-CoV-2 infection. This clonotype was counted only a few times. A single record per CDR3 protein comes from TCRdb applying MiXCR to the 5' RACE reads. The sample has about 100,000 distinct CDR3 sequences, approximately 14% seen once. The receptor was derived from an adult who was a healthcare worker with PCR-confirmed SARS-CoV-2 infection or an uninfected control (not recorded which). Sequenced material: whole blood.

This chain's CDR3 is CASRPPGLTGGGSGANVLTF. CDR3 nucleotide sequence: TGTGCCAGCAGACCCCCTGGCCTCACAGGGGGGGGCTCTGGGGCCAACGTCCTGACTTTC. This chain links TRBV6-2 or TRBV6-3 with TRBJ2-6; TRBD1 might be the D (8 bases). Germline V gives CDR1 MNHEY, CDR2 SVGEGT. Trimming cost V 6 bases and J 0 bases, with 24 bases left between them. CDR3 length: 20 amino acids.